This T cell receptor (beta chain) stems from a study of vaccination effects on CD4 cells after COVID-19. Here immunoSEQ multiplex PCR was the method, and the copy in TCRdb shows in-frame clones only, minus some. Found here are approximately 37,000 clones, about 70% of them singletons; the top ten hold about 3%. In germline, CDR1 is SQVTM, CDR2 ANQGSEA. The CDR3 is 12 residues long. The V end was cut by 7 bases, the J end by 4 bases, with 8 bases between. As for this clone: Its matching antigen is unknown.

Between days 9 and 11 of culture, CD4+ T cells were separated out. Days 3 and 7 were when half the medium was replaced with IL-2 medium. This specimen consisted of CD4+ T cells from PBMCs cultured without peptide, obtained before COVID-19 vaccination. The sequence derives from a human donor who received a COVID-19 vaccine. The rearrangement links TRBV29-1 to TRBJ2-6; D is uncertain. The CDR3 spells CSANVGANVLTF. The CDR3 nucleotides are TGCAGCGCGAATGTCGGGGCCAACGTCCTGACTTTC.